These 32 T cell receptor beta chains were sequenced from one sample in a study of beta chain features in type 1 diabetes. Study observations and caveats: Across all four CD4+ subsets, people with type 1 diabetes showed modestly shorter TCRB CDR3s.

Which antigens these TCRs recognize remains unknown. Since all of the isolated RNA was reverse transcribed, expressed TCRB transcripts were what got sequenced. Sequenced by immunoSEQ multiplex PCR; TCRdb stores in-frame clones only, minus some. The table shows 300,000 to 350,000 clones, with roughly a tenth occurring only once. The sequenced material came from central memory CD4+ T cells from blood. The receptors originated from a man aged 25-45 years with type 1 diabetes.

This clone was detected only a few times. The chain recombines TRBV6-5 with TRBJ1-4; D unresolved. V dropped 6 bases and J dropped 2 bases, with 4 bases sitting between them. Germline values: CDR1 MNHEY, CDR2 SVGAGI. The CDR3 length is 12 residues. CDR3 sequence reads: CASRMTNEKLFF. In DNA, the CDR3 is TGTGCCAGCAGGATGACTAATGAAAAACTGTTTTTT.

V is TRBV4-1 and J is TRBJ2-4; D is tentatively TRBD1 or TRBD2 (5 bases each). CDR3 size: 14 residues. Germline V gene lookup returns CDR1 MGHRA and CDR2 YSYEKL. The ends were cut back, 3 bases at V and 5 bases at J, with 11 bases in the middle. CDR3 in amino acids: CASSQDRDQNIQYF. The CDR3 bases are TGCGCCAGCAGCCAGGACCGGGACCAAAACATTCAGTACTTC.

The chain joins TRBV2 to TRBJ1-1; tentative D call: TRBD1 (5 bases). Trimming removed 5 bases at V and 7 bases at J, with 11 bases between. Germline V gene sequence: CDR1 SNHLY, CDR2 FYNNEI. This CDR3 comprises 12 residues. The CDR3 bases are TGTGCCAGCAGTTCAGACAGAAATGAAGCTTTCTTT. This sequence encodes CASSSDRNEAFF.

For this clone: The sample contains more than one DNA sequence encoding this CDR3. J is TRBJ2-5 and V is TRBV2, with 11 nucleotides matching TRBD1. J was trimmed by 2 bases and V by 4 bases; bases with no gene match: 3. The length of the CDR3 is 15 residues. Germline loops: CDR1 SNHLY, CDR2 FYNNEI. The CDR3 DNA reads as TGTGCCAGCAGTGCCGGGACAGGGGGGCAAGAGACCCAGTACTTC. Translated, it gives CASSAGTGGQETQYF.

This clone has just a few counts. V is TRBV7-2 and J is TRBJ2-1; perhaps TRBD2 as D (6 bases). Germline V gene data show CDR1 as SGHTA and CDR2 as FQGNSA. This CDR3 is built from 13 residues. V was trimmed by 3 bases and J by 5 bases, leaving 8 bases between them. CDR3 sequence reads: CASSFGSNNEQFF. The CDR3 DNA follows: TGTGCCAGCAGCTTCGGGAGCAACAATGAGCAGTTCTTC.

V usage is TRBV7-2 and J usage is TRBJ2-1; D gene ambiguous. The CDR3 sequence is 14 residues long. Trimming shortened V by 5 bases and J by 8 bases, and 16 bases separated the two germline ends. Germline V gene data show CDR1 as SGHTA and CDR2 as FQGNSA. CDR3 nucleotides: TGTGCCAGCAGCCCACTCAGTAGCAGGTATGAGCAGTTCTTC. Translating it yields CASSPLSSRYEQFF. The full variable domain, with the rest looked up from reference TRBV7-2 and TRBJ2-1, is GAGVSQSPSNKVTEKGKDVELRCDPISGHTALYWYRQSLGQGLEFLIYFQGNSAPDKSGLPSDRFSAERTGGSVSTLTIQRTQQEDSAVYLCASSPLSSRYEQFFGPGTRLTVL.

The chain has TRBV6-5 and TRBJ1-3, with D hard to call. CDR3 length: 14 amino acids. V was pared by 6 bases and J by 0 bases, with 9 bases between. Per the germline V gene, CDR1 is MNHEY and CDR2 is SVGAGI. This CDR3 reads CASRNDHSGNTIYF. CDR3 nucleotides: TGTGCCAGCAGGAACGATCACTCTGGAAACACCATATATTTT.

This clone was counted between two and nine times. This chain connects TRBV6-1 to TRBJ1-4; TRBD1 might be the D (5 bases). This CDR3 is 19 amino acids long. Germline V CDR1 and CDR2: MNHNS, SASEGT. Trimming left V 3 bases short and J 7 bases short, with 27 bases between. The CDR3 loop reads CASSDVPGRGTFGSEKLFF. The CDR3 nucleotides read TGTGCCAGCAGTGATGTCCCGGGGAGGGGAACTTTCGGGAGTGAAAAACTGTTTTTT.

Only a few counts were recorded for this clone. The chain links TRBV25-1 to TRBJ2-5; a possible D gene is TRBD2 (5 bases). CDR1 and CDR2 (germline): MGHDK, SYGVNS. The CDR3 is 13 amino acids. V was trimmed by 2 bases and J by 5 bases, leaving 9 bases between them. Here the CDR3 DNA reads TGTGCCAGCAGTGAACCTAGCACTGAGACCCAGTACTTC. Its translation is CASSEPSTETQYF.

CDR3 DNA: TGTGCCAGCTCACGGCAGGGCGGGCAGAACACTGAAGCTTTCTTT. Translated: CASSRQGGQNTEAFF. The chain combines TRBV18 with TRBJ1-1; D might be TRBD1 (5 bases). This CDR3 is built from 15 residues. Trimming cost V 4 bases and J 1 base, with 13 bases left between them. The germline CDR1 and CDR2 sequences are KGHSH and LQKENI.

This clone was found many times. The chain recombines TRBV6-6 with TRBJ1-2; TRBD1 aligns across 9 bases. J was trimmed by 5 bases and V by 2 bases; bases with no gene match: 3. The germline CDR1 and CDR2 sequences are MNHNY and SVGAGI (reference sequence). This CDR3 has 14 residues. The CDR3 DNA reads as TGTGCCAGCAGTTACACGGACAGGGGATATGGCTACACCTTC. It codes for CASSYTDRGYGYTF.

A word on this clone: The sample holds other DNA sequences that translate to the same CDR3. This rearrangement joins TRBV5-1 to TRBJ1-1; D remains ambiguous. The CDR3 consists of 14 residues. V dropped 4 bases and J dropped 2 bases, with 12 bases sitting between them. The germline V gene has CDR1 SGHRS and CDR2 YFSETQ. CDR3 nucleotide sequence: TGCGCCAGCAGCGGTCGGACGGCCAACACTGAAGCTTTCTTT. Its protein is CASSGRTANTEAFF.

At least ten counts were recorded for this clone. At the DNA level, this CDR3 is encoded by other sequences in the same sample as well. This chain links TRBV6-5 with TRBJ2-7, with D possibly matching TRBD1 (5 bases). This CDR3 has 13 residues. Trimming removed 0 bases at V and 4 bases at J, with 7 bases between. Per germline, CDR1 MNHEY and CDR2 SVGAGI. The CDR3 DNA sequence: TGTGCCAGCAGTTACTCAAGACAGTACGAGCAGTACTTC. It specifies CASSYSRQYEQYF.

The table lists this clone with a few counts. The rearrangement joins TRBV4-3 to TRBJ1-1, with D maybe TRBD1 (5 bases). Per germline, CDR1 LGHNA and CDR2 YSLEER. Trimming removed 0 bases at V and 2 bases at J, with 10 bases between. The CDR3 is made up of 15 amino acids. The CDR3 loop reads CASSQEWGSNTEAFF. The DNA of the CDR3 is TGCGCCAGCAGCCAAGAGTGGGGGAGCAACACTGAAGCTTTCTTT.

This chain joins TRBV11-3 and TRBJ2-1, with 14 bases lining up with TRBD2. The CDR3 contains 15 residues. The V and J ends lost 5 bases and 10 bases, in that order; junction bases with no gene match: 7. CDR1 and CDR2 from the germline V gene are SGHNT and YENEEA. CDR3 in DNA: TGTGCCAGCAGCGCCTCGGGACTAGCGGGGGAAGAGCAGTTCTTC. It codes for CASSASGLAGEEQFF.

The chain links TRBV9 to TRBJ1-1, with D possibly TRBD1 on 6 matching bases. Germline assignment: CDR1 SGDLS and CDR2 YYNGEE. This CDR3 region has 14 residues. V was cut by 0 bases and J by 4 bases, with 10 bases left in between. The CDR3 region is CASSVEGVGTEAFF. The CDR3 DNA follows: TGTGCCAGCAGCGTAGAGGGGGTCGGCACTGAAGCTTTCTTT.

The chain recombines TRBV7-2 with TRBJ2-6, with 7 bases fitting TRBD1. V shed 4 bases, J shed 2 bases, and the junction held 8 bases outside the gene matches. The length of the CDR3 is 17 residues. The germline V gene has CDR1 SGHTA and CDR2 FQGNSA. The CDR3, as DNA: TGTGCCAGCAGCTCCCGACAGGGAATTACTGGGGCCAACGTCCTGACTTTC. It translates to CASSSRQGITGANVLTF.

J is TRBJ2-1 and V is TRBV9, with 11 bases identical to TRBD2. Trimming removed 4 bases from V and 6 bases from J; junction bases left unmatched: 12. Germline V gives CDR1 SGDLS, CDR2 YYNGEE. This CDR3 comprises 17 residues. CDR3 nucleotides: TGTGCCAGCAGCACCCAGCCCGTAGCGGGGGGGGGCAATGAGCAGTTCTTC. Translating it yields CASSTQPVAGGGNEQFF.

This clone was detected many times. The J gene is TRBJ2-2, the V gene TRBV25-1; D is unclear. Germline V gene data show CDR1 as MGHDK and CDR2 as SYGVNS. The CDR3 covers 13 residues. Trimming stripped 6 bases from V and 5 bases from J, with 10 bases between. Written as DNA, the CDR3 is TGTGCCAGCAGACGGCCAAATACCGGGGAGCTGTTTTTT. Translated: CASRRPNTGELFF.

This rearrangement joins TRBV10-3 to TRBJ1-5; no definite D call. Germline V gene lookup returns CDR1 ENHRY and CDR2 SYGVKD. Trimming took off 6 bases at V and 7 bases at J, with 10 bases between the two ends. CDR3 length: 12 amino acids. In DNA, the CDR3 is TGTGCCATCAGAGAGGAGAACCAGCCCCAGCATTTT. Protein sequence: CAIREENQPQHF.

This clone was seen a few times. This chain uses TRBV4-3 with TRBJ2-2; D remains ambiguous. Germline V CDR1 and CDR2: LGHNA, YSLEER. The germline V and J ends were trimmed by 6 bases and 5 bases, with 13 bases remaining between them. CDR3 length equals 14 residues. The CDR3 bases are TGCGCCAGCAGTTTGAACCCGCGGACCGGGGAGCTGTTTTTT. Translated: CASSLNPRTGELFF.

This clone was seen only a few times. This chain connects TRBV30 to TRBJ1-5; D call uncertain. Germline V gene lookup returns CDR1 GTSNPN and CDR2 SVGIG (reference sequence). V gave up 2 bases and J gave up 7 bases, with 9 bases separating them. CDR3 length: 12 amino acids. In DNA form, the CDR3 reads TGTGCCTGGAGTCGGTTCGGCCAGCCCCAGCATTTT. It codes for CAWSRFGQPQHF.

This clone was picked up a small number of times. The same CDR3 is also encoded by other DNA sequences in this sample. The V gene is TRBV6-5, the J gene TRBJ2-1; D is unresolved. The length of the CDR3 is 12 residues. With 8 bases removed from V and 2 bases from J, the gap between germline ends came to 7 bases. Germline V CDR1 and CDR2: MNHEY, SVGAGI. CDR3 residues: CASGPAYNEQFF. The CDR3 DNA sequence: TGTGCCAGCGGTCCAGCCTACAATGAGCAGTTCTTC.

The rearrangement joins TRBV6-5 to TRBJ1-5, with a tentative D call TRBD1 (6 bases). The CDR3 sequence is 15 residues long. Germline V gene sequence: CDR1 MNHEY, CDR2 SVGAGI. Trimming pared 4 bases from V and 0 bases from J, leaving 10 bases between. The CDR3 nucleotides are TGTGCCAGCAGTTCGAGACAGGATAGCAATCAGCCCCAGCATTTT. Translated, it gives CASSSRQDSNQPQHF.

This clone was counted only a few times. The rearrangement uses TRBV4-3 and TRBJ2-2; the D gene is possibly TRBD2 (5 bases). The CDR3 contains 17 residues. Germline V gives CDR1 LGHNA, CDR2 YSLEER. V was shortened by 0 bases and J by 0 bases, with 11 bases between the two germline ends. The CDR3, as DNA: TGCGCCAGCAGCCAAGATGGAGGAGCAGCGAACACCGGGGAGCTGTTTTTT. It yields the protein CASSQDGGAANTGELFF.

The V gene is TRBV6-5, the J gene TRBJ2-2; D is possibly TRBD2 (5 bases). The CDR3 loop spans 14 amino acids. Germline V gene sequence: CDR1 MNHEY, CDR2 SVGAGI. V lost 4 bases and J lost 4, with 10 bases in between. The CDR3 sequence: CASSFPTSTGELFF. For the CDR3, the DNA is TGTGCCAGCAGTTTTCCAACTAGCACCGGGGAGCTGTTTTTT.

DNA of the CDR3: TGCGCCAGCAGCTCCCCTTTCCCCGCGAGCCTTAGAGGGAACACTGAAGCTTTCTTT. It is translated as CASSSPFPASLRGNTEAFF. V is TRBV5-1 and J is TRBJ1-1; D ambiguous. This CDR3 has 19 amino acids. Trimming shortened V by 3 bases and J by 1 base, and 25 bases separated the two germline ends. Germline V gene data show CDR1 as SGHRS and CDR2 as YFSETQ.

This chain connects TRBV4-3 to TRBJ2-7; the D is unclear. The V end lost 0 bases, the J end lost 3 bases, and 15 bases lay between the germline ends. Germline CDR1 reads LGHNA; CDR2 reads YSLEER. This CDR3 contains 16 residues. This CDR3 reads CASSQDSGPLRYEQYF. CDR3 coding DNA: TGCGCCAGCAGCCAAGATTCCGGACCCTTACGCTACGAGCAGTACTTC.

This clone was recorded a few times. The CDR3 bases are TGTGCCAGCAGCCCGGGACTCCCCCGGACGGAGACCCAGTACTTC. Translating gives CASSPGLPRTETQYF. The chain links TRBV7-9 to TRBJ2-5; TRBD2 might be the D (6 bases). Germline loops: CDR1 SEHNR, CDR2 FQNEAQ (reference sequence). This CDR3 has 15 amino acids. V shed 5 bases and J shed 5 bases, with 18 bases lying between them.

This clone was picked up a small number of times. The V and J genes are TRBV11-2 and TRBJ1-1, with a tentative D call TRBD1 (6 bases). The germline V and J ends were trimmed by 4 bases and 7 bases, with 16 bases remaining between them. Per germline, CDR1 SGHAT and CDR2 FQNNGV. The CDR3 loop spans 14 amino acids. The CDR3 protein is CASSSTPEGGEAFF. CDR3 in DNA: TGTGCCAGCAGCTCAACACCTGAGGGGGGTGAAGCTTTCTTT. Variable domain in full (rest from reference TRBV11-2 and TRBJ1-1): EAGVAQSPRYKIIEKRQSVAFWCNPISGHATLYWYQQILGQGPKLLIQFQNNGVVDDSQLPKDRFSAERLKGVDSTLKIQPAKLEDSAVYLCASSSTPEGGEAFFGQGTRLTVV.

This clone was seen a single time. This rearrangement joins TRBV6-1 to TRBJ2-3; TRBD1 matches at 7 bases. The length of the CDR3 is 14 residues. CDR1 is MNHNS and CDR2 is SASEGT in the germline V gene. The ends lost 6 bases at V and 7 bases at J; junction bases unmatched: 10. The CDR3 sequence is CASSVDRAIHTQYF. As DNA, the CDR3 is TGTGCCAGCAGCGTCGACAGGGCCATACATACGCAGTATTTT.

This clone was detected only a few times. The CDR3 sequence is CATSVDRNTEAFF. The CDR3 nucleotides are TGTGCCACCTCTGTCGACAGGAACACTGAAGCTTTCTTT. This chain joins TRBV10-3 and TRBJ1-1; tentatively, D is TRBD1 (5 bases). This CDR3 spans 13 amino acids. Germline loops: CDR1 ENHRY, CDR2 SYGVKD. Trimming left V 10 bases short and J 1 base short, with 13 bases between.